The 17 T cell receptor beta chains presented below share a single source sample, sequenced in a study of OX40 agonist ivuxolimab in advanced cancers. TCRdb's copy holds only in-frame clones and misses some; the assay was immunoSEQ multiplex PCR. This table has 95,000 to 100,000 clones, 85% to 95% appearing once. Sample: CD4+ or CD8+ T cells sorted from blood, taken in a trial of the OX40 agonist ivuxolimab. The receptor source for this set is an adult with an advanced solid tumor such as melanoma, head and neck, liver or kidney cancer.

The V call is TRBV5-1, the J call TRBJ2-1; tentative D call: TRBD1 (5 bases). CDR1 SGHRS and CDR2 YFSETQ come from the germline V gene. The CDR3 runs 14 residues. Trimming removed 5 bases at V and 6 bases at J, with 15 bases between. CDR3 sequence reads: CASSGQGLTNEQFF. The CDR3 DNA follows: TGCGCCAGCAGTGGGCAGGGCCTAACCAATGAGCAGTTCTTC.

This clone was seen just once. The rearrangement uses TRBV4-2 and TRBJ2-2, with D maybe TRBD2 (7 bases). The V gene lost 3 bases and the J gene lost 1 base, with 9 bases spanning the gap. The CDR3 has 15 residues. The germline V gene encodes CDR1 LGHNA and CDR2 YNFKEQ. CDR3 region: CASSQRGRNTGELFF. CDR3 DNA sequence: TGTGCCAGCAGCCAGCGGGGGCGGAACACCGGGGAGCTGTTTTTT.

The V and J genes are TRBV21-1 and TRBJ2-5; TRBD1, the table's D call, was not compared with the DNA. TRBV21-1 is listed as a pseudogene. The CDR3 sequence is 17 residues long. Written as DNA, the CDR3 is TGTGCCAGCAGCTCCCAGGGGACAGGCGGCGGGACGGGGGCCCAGTACTTC. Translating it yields CASSSQGTGGGTGAQYF.

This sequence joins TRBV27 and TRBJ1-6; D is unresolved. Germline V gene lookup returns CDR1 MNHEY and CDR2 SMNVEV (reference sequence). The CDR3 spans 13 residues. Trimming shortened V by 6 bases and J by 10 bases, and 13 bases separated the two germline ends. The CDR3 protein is CASRRQDYSPLHF. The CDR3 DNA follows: TGTGCCAGCAGGCGACAAGACTACTCACCCCTCCACTTT.

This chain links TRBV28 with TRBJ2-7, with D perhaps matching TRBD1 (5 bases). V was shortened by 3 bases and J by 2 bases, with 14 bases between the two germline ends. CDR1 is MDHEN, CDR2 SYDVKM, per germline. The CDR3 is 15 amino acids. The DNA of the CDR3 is TGTGCCAGCAGTTTTCGCCAGGGCTCCGCCTACGAGCAGTACGTC. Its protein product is CASSFRQGSAYEQYV.

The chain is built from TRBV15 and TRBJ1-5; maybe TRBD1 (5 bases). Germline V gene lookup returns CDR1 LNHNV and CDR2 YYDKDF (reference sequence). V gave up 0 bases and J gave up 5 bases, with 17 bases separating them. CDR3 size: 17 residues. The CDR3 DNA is TGTGCCACCAGCAGAGATCGATTAGGGGTCGGAGATCAGCCCCAGCATTTT. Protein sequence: CATSRDRLGVGDQPQHF. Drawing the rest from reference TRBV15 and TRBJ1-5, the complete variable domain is DAMVIQNPRYQVTQFGKPVTLSCSQTLNHNVMYWYQQKSSQAPKLLFHYYDKDFNNEADTPDNFQSRRPNTSFCFLDIRSPGLGDTAMYLCATSRDRLGVGDQPQHFGDGTRLSIL.

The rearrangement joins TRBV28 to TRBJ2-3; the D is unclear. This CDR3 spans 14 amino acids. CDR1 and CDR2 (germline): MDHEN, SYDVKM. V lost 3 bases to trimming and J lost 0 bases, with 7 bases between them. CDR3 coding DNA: TGTGCCAGCAGTTTGGACCTTAGCACAGATACGCAGTATTTT. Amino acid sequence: CASSLDLSTDTQYF.

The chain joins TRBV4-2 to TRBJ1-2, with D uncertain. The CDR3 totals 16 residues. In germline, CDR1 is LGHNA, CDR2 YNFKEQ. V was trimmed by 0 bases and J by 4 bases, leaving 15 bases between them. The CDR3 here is CASSQETQTESYGYTF. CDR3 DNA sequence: TGTGCCAGCAGCCAAGAAACCCAAACAGAGTCCTATGGCTACACCTTC.

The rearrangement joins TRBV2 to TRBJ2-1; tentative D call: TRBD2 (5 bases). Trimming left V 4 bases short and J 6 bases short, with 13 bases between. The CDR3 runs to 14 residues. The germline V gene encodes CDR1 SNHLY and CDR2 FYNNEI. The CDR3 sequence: CASSVVLAGNEQFF. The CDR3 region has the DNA TGTGCCAGCAGTGTAGTCCTAGCTGGCAATGAGCAGTTCTTC.

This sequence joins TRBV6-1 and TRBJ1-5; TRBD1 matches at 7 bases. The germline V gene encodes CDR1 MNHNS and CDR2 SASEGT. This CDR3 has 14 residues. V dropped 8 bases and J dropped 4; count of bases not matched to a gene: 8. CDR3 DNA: TGTGCCAGCCGACAGGGAAATATTAATCAGCCCCAGCATTTT. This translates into CASRQGNINQPQHF.

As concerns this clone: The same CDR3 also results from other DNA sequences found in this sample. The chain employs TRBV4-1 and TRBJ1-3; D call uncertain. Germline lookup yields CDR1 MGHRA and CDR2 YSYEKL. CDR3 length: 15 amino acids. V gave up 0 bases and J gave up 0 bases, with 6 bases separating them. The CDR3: CASSQDPGSGNTIYF. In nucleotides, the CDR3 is TGCGCCAGCAGCCAAGACCCGGGCTCTGGAAACACCATATATTTT.

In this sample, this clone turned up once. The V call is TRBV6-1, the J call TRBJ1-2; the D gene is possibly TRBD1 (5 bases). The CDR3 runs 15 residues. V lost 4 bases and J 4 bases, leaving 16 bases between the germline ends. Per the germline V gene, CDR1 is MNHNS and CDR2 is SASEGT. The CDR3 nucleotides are TGTGCCAGCAGTGGGCCCGGGACGGCTACCTATGGCTACACCTTC. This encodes CASSGPGTATYGYTF.

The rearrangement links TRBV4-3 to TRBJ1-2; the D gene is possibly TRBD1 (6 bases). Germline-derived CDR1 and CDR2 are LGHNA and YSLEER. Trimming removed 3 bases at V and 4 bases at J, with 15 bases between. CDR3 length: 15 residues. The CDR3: CASSHPRLGGYGYTF. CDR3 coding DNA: TGCGCCAGCAGCCACCCCCGTTTAGGGGGCTATGGCTACACCTTC.

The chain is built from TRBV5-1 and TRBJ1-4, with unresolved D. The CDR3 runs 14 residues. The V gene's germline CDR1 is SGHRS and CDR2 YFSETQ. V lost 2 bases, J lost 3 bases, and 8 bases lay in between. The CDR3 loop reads CASSFEGANEKLFF. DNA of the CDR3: TGCGCCAGCAGCTTTGAGGGTGCTAATGAAAAACTGTTTTTT.

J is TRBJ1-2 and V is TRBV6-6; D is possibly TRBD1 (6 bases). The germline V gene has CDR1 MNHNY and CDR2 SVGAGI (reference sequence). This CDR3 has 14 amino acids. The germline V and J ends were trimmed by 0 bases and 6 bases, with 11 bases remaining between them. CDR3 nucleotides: TGTGCCAGCAGTTACTCCTACAGGACAGATGGCTACACCTTC. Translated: CASSYSYRTDGYTF.

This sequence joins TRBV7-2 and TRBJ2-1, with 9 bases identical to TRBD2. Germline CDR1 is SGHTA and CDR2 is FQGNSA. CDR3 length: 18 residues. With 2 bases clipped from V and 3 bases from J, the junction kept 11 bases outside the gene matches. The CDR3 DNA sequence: TGTGCCAGCAGCTTAATACGGCGGGGGGGCCTTTTCTACAATGAGCAGTTCTTC. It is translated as CASSLIRRGGLFYNEQFF.

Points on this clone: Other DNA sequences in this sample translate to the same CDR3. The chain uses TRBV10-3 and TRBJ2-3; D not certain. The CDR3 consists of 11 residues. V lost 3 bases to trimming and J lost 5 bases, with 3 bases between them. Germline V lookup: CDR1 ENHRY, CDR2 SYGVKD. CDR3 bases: TGTGCCATCAGTGAATTAGATACGCAGTATTTT. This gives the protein CAISELDTQYF.